The T cell receptor beta chain under discussion was sequenced for a study of beta chain features in type 1 diabetes. Whole-study context: The patient and healthy donor groups were comparable for age, gender and cell yields. Study findings and constraints: Patients with type 1 diabetes showed fewer VDJ junction insertions and more deletions. Patients' naive, central memory and Treg TCRB repertoires seemed closer to one another than those of healthy donors.

The CDR3 runs to 15 residues. CDR1 and CDR2 from the germline V gene are SGHTA and FQGNSA. V gave up 5 bases and J gave up 4 bases, with 15 bases separating them. The investigators reverse transcribed all of the isolated RNA, so they sequenced expressed TCRB transcripts. The protocol was immunoSEQ multiplex PCR, while the TCRdb copy is restricted to in-frame clones and leaves out a portion. This sample has some 270,000 clones, with 7.5% to 9.5% found just once. This clone was counted many times. Its target is unknown. J is TRBJ2-1 and V is TRBV7-2; the D is unclear. The sequence was obtained from a woman aged 18-35 years in good health. What was sequenced was central memory CD4+ T cells from blood. The CDR3 reads CASSPAAAGYNEQFF. The DNA of the CDR3 is TGTGCCAGCAGCCCCGCGGCGGCCGGATACAATGAGCAGTTCTTC.